This is a list of T cell receptor beta chains from one sample in a study of T cells in Graves' hyperthyroidism and ophthalmopathy. TCRdb re-called the multiplex PCR reads through MiXCR, storing one row per CDR3 protein. This table has about 210,000 distinct CDR3 sequences, 15% to 20% appearing once. Sequencing was performed on blood. The receptor source for this set is a man aged 50 to 59 with Graves' hyperthyroidism. Each CDR3 is given with its conserved first and last residue. D genes are given only for firm matches. Expanded clones are given a class, and other clones once, few, many or no size at all.

abundance: many; d_gene: -; v_gene: TRBV20-1; j_gene: TRBJ2-7; CDR3aa: CSARDAYEQYF; CDR3nt: TGCAGTGCTAGAGACGCGTACGAGCAGTACTTC
abundance: many; d_gene: -; v_gene: TRBV2; j_gene: TRBJ2-1; CDR3aa: CASSWGVNEQFF; CDR3nt: TGTGCCAGCAGCTGGGGGGTAAATGAGCAGTTCTTC
abundance: many; d_gene: -; v_gene: TRBV11-2; j_gene: TRBJ2-5; CDR3aa: CASSSLRAETQYF; CDR3nt: TGTGCCAGCAGCTCCCTTCGAGCGGAGACCCAGTACTTC
abundance: few; d_gene: -; v_gene: TRBV30; j_gene: TRBJ2-7; CDR3aa: CAWSVQGAYEQYF; CDR3nt: TGTGCCTGGAGTGTACAAGGTGCCTACGAGCAGTACTTC
abundance: -; d_gene: TRBD2; v_gene: TRBV29-1; j_gene: TRBJ2-3; CDR3aa: CSVEERLVRLAGVADTQYF; CDR3nt: TGCAGCGTTGAAGAGCGGTTGGTAAGACTAGCGGGAGTAGCTGATACGCAGTATTTT
abundance: many; d_gene: -; v_gene: TRBV11-2; j_gene: TRBJ1-2; CDR3aa: CASSGGAIHGYTF; CDR3nt: TGTGCCAGCAGCGGTGGGGCTATCCATGGCTACACCTTC
abundance: many; d_gene: TRBD2; v_gene: TRBV6-1; j_gene: TRBJ2-7; CDR3aa: CASTSREDYEQYF; CDR3nt: TGTGCCAGCACGTCCCGGGAGGACTACGAGCAGTACTTC
abundance: few; d_gene: -; v_gene: TRBV29-1; j_gene: TRBJ1-2; CDR3aa: CSVDRHLYGYTF; CDR3nt: TGCAGCGTTGATCGGCACCTCTATGGCTACACCTTC
abundance: -; d_gene: TRBD1; v_gene: TRBV3-1; j_gene: TRBJ2-7; CDR3aa: CASSPTPGTASYEQYF; CDR3nt: TGTGCCAGCAGCCCTACCCCCGGGACAGCCTCCTACGAGCAGTACTTC
abundance: -; d_gene: TRBD2; v_gene: TRBV4-3; j_gene: TRBJ2-2; CDR3aa: CASSQDPSGTPELFF; CDR3nt: TGCGCCAGCAGCCAAGATCCTAGCGGGACCCCGGAGCTGTTTTTT
abundance: -; d_gene: TRBD2; v_gene: TRBV28; j_gene: TRBJ2-7; CDR3aa: CASRREGLNEQYF; CDR3nt: TGTGCCAGCAGGCGGGAGGGCCTCAACGAGCAGTACTTC
abundance: many; d_gene: TRBD2; v_gene: TRBV11-2; j_gene: TRBJ2-3; CDR3aa: CASSWTSGSTDTQYF; CDR3nt: TGTGCCAGCAGCTGGACTAGCGGCTCCACAGATACGCAGTATTTT
abundance: many; d_gene: TRBD1; v_gene: TRBV2; j_gene: TRBJ1-1; CDR3aa: CASRDRTGAGEAFF; CDR3nt: TGTGCCAGCAGGGATCGGACAGGGGCCGGGGAAGCTTTCTTT
abundance: -; d_gene: -; v_gene: TRBV30; j_gene: TRBJ2-7; CDR3aa: CAWSVRQAVISYEQYF; CDR3nt: TGTGCCTGGAGTGTACGTCAAGCGGTGATCTCCTACGAGCAGTACTTC
abundance: few; d_gene: TRBD1; v_gene: TRBV5-1; j_gene: TRBJ2-7; CDR3aa: CASSLQGAPYEQYF; CDR3nt: TGCGCCAGCAGCTTACAGGGGGCCCCCTACGAGCAGTACTTC
abundance: many; d_gene: TRBD1; v_gene: TRBV20-1; j_gene: TRBJ2-7; CDR3aa: CSANRQGRSYEQYF; CDR3nt: TGCAGTGCTAATAGACAGGGAAGGTCCTACGAGCAGTACTTC
abundance: many; d_gene: TRBD1; v_gene: TRBV5-5; j_gene: TRBJ2-1; CDR3aa: CASSLTIPGQGGKNEQFF; CDR3nt: TGTGCCAGCAGCTTAACAATACCGGGACAGGGAGGGAAAAATGAGCAGTTCTTC
abundance: -; d_gene: -; v_gene: TRBV6-5; j_gene: TRBJ1-5; CDR3aa: CASSNGGAFNVLDQPQHF; CDR3nt: TGTGCCAGCAGTAACGGGGGGGCGTTCAACGTTTTGGATCAGCCCCAGCATTTT
abundance: many; d_gene: TRBD2; v_gene: TRBV6-1; j_gene: TRBJ2-7; CDR3aa: CASNSPGLAFDEQYF; CDR3nt: TGTGCCAGCAATTCCCCGGGACTAGCGTTCGACGAGCAGTACTTC
abundance: -; d_gene: TRBD1; v_gene: TRBV4-1; j_gene: TRBJ1-4; CDR3aa: CASRRQGAYEKLFF; CDR3nt: TGCGCCAGCAGGCGACAGGGGGCCTATGAAAAACTGTTTTTT
abundance: few; d_gene: -; v_gene: TRBV5-4; j_gene: TRBJ2-1; CDR3aa: CASSLVTSGNEQFF; CDR3nt: TGTGCCAGCAGCTTGGTGACCTCGGGGAATGAGCAGTTCTTC
abundance: -; d_gene: -; v_gene: TRBV15; j_gene: TRBJ2-5; CDR3aa: CATSRDLRYQETQYF; CDR3nt: TGTGCCACCAGCAGAGATCTGCGGTACCAAGAGACCCAGTACTTC
abundance: many; d_gene: TRBD2; v_gene: TRBV6-1; j_gene: TRBJ2-7; CDR3aa: CASRSTQSGRSYEQYF; CDR3nt: TGTGCCAGCAGGAGCACGCAAAGCGGGAGATCCTACGAGCAGTACTTC
abundance: few; d_gene: -; v_gene: TRBV6-5; j_gene: TRBJ2-4; CDR3aa: CASSYSEAGLGNIQYF; CDR3nt: TGTGCCAGCAGTTACTCGGAGGCAGGGCTGGGAAACATTCAGTACTTC
abundance: few; d_gene: TRBD2; v_gene: TRBV30; j_gene: TRBJ2-1; CDR3aa: CAFKNLAGRSSYNEQFF; CDR3nt: TGTGCCTTTAAAAACCTAGCGGGAAGGAGCTCCTACAATGAGCAGTTCTTC
abundance: few; d_gene: -; v_gene: TRBV11-3; j_gene: TRBJ1-1; CDR3aa: CASRTRAGRVWTEAFF; CDR3nt: TGTGCCAGCAGGACGCGGGCAGGGCGAGTATGGACTGAAGCTTTCTTT
abundance: -; d_gene: TRBD2; v_gene: TRBV5-5; j_gene: TRBJ2-7; CDR3aa: CASSIGLAGVYEQYF; CDR3nt: TGTGCCAGCAGCATAGGACTAGCGGGAGTCTACGAGCAGTACTTC
abundance: many; d_gene: -; v_gene: TRBV7-4; j_gene: TRBJ2-1; CDR3aa: CASSPQGGNEQFF; CDR3nt: TGTGCCAGCAGCCCCCAGGGGGGTAATGAGCAGTTCTTC
abundance: many; d_gene: TRBD2; v_gene: TRBV2; j_gene: TRBJ2-3; CDR3aa: CASSGGLAGGSSTDTQYF; CDR3nt: TGTGCCAGCAGTGGAGGACTAGCGGGGGGTTCTAGCACAGATACGCAGTATTTT
abundance: many; d_gene: TRBD2; v_gene: TRBV28; j_gene: TRBJ2-3; CDR3aa: CASSSPRLAGNPTQYF; CDR3nt: TGTGCCAGCAGTTCCCCTAGACTAGCGGGAAACCCTACGCAGTATTTT
abundance: few; d_gene: TRBD2; v_gene: TRBV6-2/TRBV6-3; j_gene: TRBJ2-7; CDR3aa: CASSPWASGNEQYF; CDR3nt: TGTGCCAGCAGCCCCTGGGCTAGCGGGAACGAGCAGTACTTC
abundance: many; d_gene: -; v_gene: TRBV20-1; j_gene: TRBJ1-1; CDR3aa: CSAVPGAGAHTEAFF; CDR3nt: TGCAGTGCCGTACCGGGGGCGGGGGCTCACACTGAAGCTTTCTTT
abundance: few; d_gene: -; v_gene: TRBV2; j_gene: TRBJ2-6; CDR3aa: CASSVESSGANVLTF; CDR3nt: TGTGCCAGCAGTGTGGAGTCCTCTGGGGCCAACGTCCTGACTTTC
abundance: many; d_gene: TRBD1; v_gene: TRBV11-3; j_gene: TRBJ2-3; CDR3aa: CASSGGIDTQYF; CDR3nt: TGTGCCAGCTCAGGGGGTATAGATACGCAGTATTTT
abundance: many; d_gene: -; v_gene: TRBV6-1; j_gene: TRBJ1-5; CDR3aa: CASGQPQHF; CDR3nt: TGTGCCAGCGGCCAGCCCCAGCATTTT
abundance: few; d_gene: TRBD1; v_gene: TRBV28; j_gene: TRBJ2-7; CDR3aa: CASSWAGGYEQYF; CDR3nt: TGTGCCAGCAGTTGGGCAGGGGGCTACGAGCAGTACTTC
abundance: few; d_gene: -; v_gene: TRBV7-9; j_gene: TRBJ1-2; CDR3aa: CATLSTGYYGYTF; CDR3nt: TGTGCCACCCTATCGACAGGTTACTATGGCTACACCTTC
abundance: few; d_gene: TRBD2; v_gene: TRBV4-1; j_gene: TRBJ2-7; CDR3aa: CASSHGGGSPKGQYF; CDR3nt: TGCGCCAGCAGCCACGGGGGAGGGTCCCCCAAGGGGCAGTACTTC
abundance: few; d_gene: TRBD1; v_gene: TRBV20-1; j_gene: TRBJ2-3; CDR3aa: CSARPGQEGYTQYF; CDR3nt: TGCAGTGCTAGGCCGGGACAGGAGGGATATACGCAGTATTTT
abundance: few; d_gene: -; v_gene: TRBV3-1; j_gene: TRBJ2-1; CDR3aa: CASSHPGSLGGEQFF; CDR3nt: TGTGCCAGCAGCCACCCTGGCTCGTTGGGGGGTGAGCAGTTCTTC
abundance: few; d_gene: -; v_gene: TRBV11-2; j_gene: TRBJ1-5; CDR3aa: CASSSTDNQPQHF; CDR3nt: TGTGCCAGCAGCTCGACAGACAATCAGCCCCAGCATTTT
abundance: many; d_gene: -; v_gene: TRBV7-6; j_gene: TRBJ2-3; CDR3aa: CASSLGRESTDTQYF; CDR3nt: TGTGCCAGCAGCTTAGGCAGGGAGAGCACAGATACGCAGTATTTT